Following are 8 T cell receptor beta chains from one sample sequenced in a study of T-cell reconstitution after alpha-beta-depleted transplantation in children. During its preparation, the TCRbeta library received unique molecular identifiers. TCRdb redid the calling of the PCR reads with MiXCR, one entry per CDR3 protein. The table has about 240,000 distinct CDR3 sequences, 9.5% to 15% seen once. Sample: PBMCs from the stem cell graft donor, taken from the stem cell graft. Receptors were obtained from a human donor who donated a stem cell graft to a child with acute lymphoblastic leukemia.

This clonotype was seen repeatedly, ten times or more. V gene TRBV21-1 combines with J gene TRBJ1-5. TRBV21-1 counts as a pseudogene. CDR3 length equals 19 residues. The CDR3 DNA follows: TGTGCCAGCAGCAAAATAAGTACATCGGTAATTTTAAGCAATCAGCCCCAGCATTTT. The encoded protein is CASSKISTSVILSNQPQHF.

This clonotype came up many times. This chain uses TRBV7-2 with TRBJ2-7; no clear D gene. Germline CDR1 SGHTA, CDR2 FQGNSA. The CDR3 runs to 16 residues. V was pared by 2 bases and J by 0 bases, with 14 bases between. For the CDR3, the DNA is TGTGCCAGCAGCTTAAGTGTTAGGACGGGCTCCTACGAGCAGTACTTC. Translation gives CASSLSVRTGSYEQYF.

This clonotype has ten or more counts. The rearrangement uses TRBV7-2 and TRBJ1-2, with 9 bases identical to TRBD1. In germline, CDR1 is SGHTA, CDR2 FQGNSA. V lost 6 bases and J lost 1; bases outside the gene matches: 3. The CDR3 is made up of 14 amino acids. The CDR3 sequence is CASSLDRGNYGYTF. The CDR3 DNA follows: TGTGCCAGCAGTTTGGACAGGGGTAACTATGGCTACACCTTC.

In this sample, this clonotype turned up many times. The chain couples TRBV12-3 or TRBV12-4 to TRBJ2-5; D not certain. The CDR3 extends over 11 amino acids. V was shortened by 5 bases and J by 9 bases, with 10 bases between the two germline ends. The CDR3 DNA follows: TGTGCCAGCAGTGGTCCGGCGGCCCAGTACTTC. This gives the protein CASSGPAAQYF.

The chain carries TRBV27 and TRBJ2-2; 10 bases are shared with TRBD2. This CDR3 comprises 18 residues. CDR1 and CDR2 (germline): MNHEY, SMNVEV (reference sequence). V was clipped by 7 bases and J by 2 bases; unmatched bases: 13. The CDR3 DNA sequence: TGTGCCAGCATCAATCGGGGTCTAGCGGGAGCAAACACCGGGGAGCTGTTTTTT. Amino acid sequence: CASINRGLAGANTGELFF.

A note on this clonotype: This may be a read error: a much more frequent sequence differs by one nucleotide. Because the CDR3 is missing its conserved closing phenylalanine or tryptophan, this is likely a read error. The J gene is TRBJ2-7, the V gene TRBV20-1, with TRBD2 identical over 10 bases. CDR3 size: 13 residues. Germline trimming cut 5 bases from V and 5 bases from J; bases unmatched to any gene: 6. From germline, CDR1 is DFQATT and CDR2 SNEGSKA (reference sequence). The CDR3 DNA reads as TGCAGTGCTGAAGCGGGAGGGGGAGACGAGCAGTACTAC. Translated: CSAEAGGGDEQYY.

This clonotype was recorded at least ten times. The genes are TRBV15 and TRBJ2-3; TRBD2 matches 7 bases. Looked up from germline, CDR1 is LNHNV and CDR2 is YYDKDF (reference sequence). This CDR3 comprises 14 residues. Trimming took 0 bases from V and 11 from J; bases not matched to a gene: 8. DNA for the CDR3: TGTGCCACCAGCAGAGATCGGGAGGCGGGAGTGCAGTATTTT. This sequence encodes CATSRDREAGVQYF. The whole variable domain, filled in from reference TRBV15 and TRBJ2-3, reads DAMVIQNPRYQVTQFGKPVTLSCSQTLNHNVMYWYQQKSSQAPKLLFHYYDKDFNNEADTPDNFQSRRPNTSFCFLDIRSPGLGDTAMYLCATSRDREAGVQYFGPGTRLTVL.

There are many counts of this clonotype. The chain is built from TRBV7-2 and TRBJ1-1; D is undetermined. Germline-derived CDR1 and CDR2 are SGHTA and FQGNSA. The V and J ends lost 5 bases and 1 base respectively, with 11 bases between them. CDR3 size: 14 residues. DNA of the CDR3: TGTGCCAGCAGCCGGTTGGTTCAGAACACTGAAGCTTTCTTT. This gives the protein CASSRLVQNTEAFF.